The 12 T cell receptor beta chains below come from one sample, sequenced in a study of blood T cell repertoires in COVID-19. TCRdb keeps only in-frame clones here, not all; method: immunoSEQ multiplex PCR. The table records 150,000 or so clones, 82% of them present only once. Sequenced sample: peripheral blood. The origin of the receptors is a woman aged 80 or over with acute or convalescent COVID-19.

The chain joins TRBV7-9 to TRBJ1-6; TRBD1 matches at 7 bases. Trimming removed 1 base from V and 10 bases from J; junction bases left unmatched: 4. Germline CDR1 is SEHNR and CDR2 is FQNEAQ (reference sequence). The CDR3 has 14 amino acids. CDR3 sequence (DNA): TGTGCCAGCAGCTTAGAACAGGGGATGTCACCCCTCCACTTT. Its translation is CASSLEQGMSPLHF.

J is TRBJ2-7 and V is TRBV5-1, with 12 bases identical to TRBD1. Germline CDR1 reads SGHRS; CDR2 reads YFSETQ. The CDR3 sequence is 19 residues long. The J segment lost 0 bases and the V segment lost 4 bases, leaving 14 bases of the junction unmatched. The CDR3: CASSKRGQGASTSSYEQYF. As DNA, the CDR3 is TGCGCCAGCAGCAAAAGGGGACAGGGGGCTTCAACCAGCTCCTACGAGCAGTACTTC.

The sample holds many counts of this clone. The chain is built from TRBV10-3 and TRBJ1-2, with TRBD1 matching over 9 bases. The CDR3 consists of 12 residues. Looked up from germline, CDR1 is ENHRY and CDR2 is SYGVKD. With V trimmed by 6 bases and J by 7 bases, 3 bases remained unmatched. DNA of the CDR3: TGTGCCATCAGCGGGGACAGGGCTGGCTACACCTTC. It encodes CAISGDRAGYTF.

The CDR3 nucleotides are TGTGCCAGCAGCCCACGAGGGACAGCTACAGATACGCAGTATTTT. Translating gives CASSPRGTATDTQYF. The genes are TRBV7-8 and TRBJ2-3; 7 bases map to TRBD1. The CDR3 runs to 15 residues. Per germline, CDR1 SGHVS and CDR2 FQNEAQ. V gave up 5 bases and J gave up 3 bases; unmatched junction bases: 8.

The chain links TRBV10-3 to TRBJ2-7; D gene ambiguous. Germline V CDR1 and CDR2: ENHRY, SYGVKD. This CDR3 contains 11 residues. With 3 bases removed from V and 5 bases from J, the gap between germline ends came to 5 bases. The CDR3 nucleotides are TGTGCCATCAGTGACAGGCACGAGCAGTACTTC. The encoded protein is CAISDRHEQYF.

Many counts were recorded for this clone. The chain is built from TRBV25-1 and TRBJ2-2, with no clear D. The germline V gene has CDR1 MGHDK and CDR2 SYGVNS. This CDR3 contains 11 residues. The V and J ends lost 7 bases and 5 bases respectively, with 5 bases between them. DNA of the CDR3: TGTGCCAGCACTCGGACCGGGGAGCTGTTTTTT. Its protein product is CASTRTGELFF. The full variable domain, rest sourced from reference TRBV25-1 and TRBJ2-2, is EADIYQTPRYLVIGTGKKITLECSQTMGHDKMYWYQQDPGMELHLIHYSYGVNSTEKGDLSSESTVSRIRTEHFPLTLESARPSHTSQYLCASTRTGELFFGEGSRLTVL.

The J gene is TRBJ1-2, the V gene TRBV12-3 or TRBV12-4, with a weak D call TRBD1 (5 bases). CDR3 size: 12 residues. With 4 bases removed from V and 8 bases from J, the gap between germline ends came to 11 bases. CDR3 in DNA: TGTGCCAGCAGTTGGGGGGTGGTCGGCTACACCTTC. Translated: CASSWGVVGYTF.

The gene calls are TRBV5-1 and TRBJ1-2; possible D gene TRBD1, 6 bases. Per germline, CDR1 SGHRS and CDR2 YFSETQ. V gave up 0 bases and J gave up 2 bases, with 11 bases separating them. The CDR3 has 15 residues. CDR3 residues: CASSLGGTGNYGYTF. DNA for the CDR3: TGCGCCAGCAGCTTGGGGGGAACAGGGAACTATGGCTACACCTTC.

The chain couples TRBV5-1 to TRBJ1-2; D might be TRBD1 (6 bases). The V end was cut by 0 bases, the J end by 11 bases, with 14 bases between. The CDR3 consists of 13 residues. Per the germline V gene, CDR1 is SGHRS and CDR2 is YFSETQ. CDR3 loop: CASSLAGNQGYTF. For the CDR3, the DNA is TGCGCCAGCAGCTTGGCGGGAAACCAGGGGTACACCTTC.

This chain connects TRBV11-2 to TRBJ2-7, with D unclear. Germline CDR1 SGHAT, CDR2 FQNNGV. There are 13 residues in the CDR3. Trimming removed 1 base at V and 10 bases at J, with 14 bases between. CDR3 in DNA: TGTGCCAGCAGCTTAGCGGGTCCGGTGGAACAGTACTTC. It encodes CASSLAGPVEQYF. Using reference TRBV11-2 and TRBJ2-7 for the parts outside the CDR3, the full variable domain is EAGVAQSPRYKIIEKRQSVAFWCNPISGHATLYWYQQILGQGPKLLIQFQNNGVVDDSQLPKDRFSAERLKGVDSTLKIQPAKLEDSAVYLCASSLAGPVEQYFGPGTRLTVT.

This clone was seen a few times. Other DNA sequences in this specimen translate into the identical CDR3. J is TRBJ1-2 and V is TRBV18; maybe TRBD1 (6 bases). V lost 6 bases and J 3 bases, leaving 14 bases between the germline ends. The CDR3 loop spans 14 amino acids. Germline V gene sequence: CDR1 KGHSH, CDR2 LQKENI. Here the CDR3 DNA reads TGTGCCAGCTCGCTCCTACAGGGAGACTATGGCTACACCTTC. Translating gives CASSLLQGDYGYTF.

V is TRBV2 and J is TRBJ2-1; TRBD2 agrees at 12 bases. The germline V gene encodes CDR1 SNHLY and CDR2 FYNNEI. This CDR3 is built from 16 residues. The V and J ends lost 6 bases and 3 bases, in that order; junction bases with no gene match: 6. The DNA of the CDR3 is TGTGCCAGCAGGGATGGACTAGCGGGAATCTACAATGAGCAGTTCTTC. Protein sequence: CASRDGLAGIYNEQFF.